These 13 T cell receptor beta chains share one sample of origin, sequenced in a study of T cell repertoires in cytomegalovirus infection. Each CDR3 protein gets one entry after TCRdb re-called the reads with MiXCR. The sample consists of over 450,000 distinct CDR3 sequences, about 10% of them appearing once. Material for sequencing was PBMCs. These TCRs come from a human donor in good health (CMV status not recorded). Some clones in this sample may be carry-over from other donors' samples.

This clonotype came up many times. The chain recombines TRBV12-3 or TRBV12-4 with TRBJ2-7; 8 bases map to TRBD1. This CDR3 contains 15 residues. V dropped 5 bases and J dropped 3; count of bases not matched to a gene: 9. CDR3: CASSDPGQASYEQYF. As DNA, the CDR3 is TGTGCCAGCAGTGACCCGGGACAGGCCAGCTACGAGCAGTACTTC.

This clonotype was observed many times. The chain joins TRBV5-6 to TRBJ2-4, with D tentatively TRBD2 (6 bases). The CDR3 has 14 amino acids. In germline, CDR1 is SGHDT, CDR2 YYEEEE. Trimming cost V 3 bases and J 8 bases, with 15 bases left between them. This chain's CDR3 is CASSSRGREDIQYF. In nucleotides, the CDR3 is TGTGCCAGCAGCTCCCGGGGAAGGGAGGACATTCAGTACTTC.

The rearrangement uses TRBV29-1 and TRBJ1-2; D possibly corresponds to TRBD1 (5 bases). The CDR3 is 11 amino acids. The germline V gene has CDR1 SQVTM and CDR2 ANQGSEA. V lost 4 bases and J 6 bases, leaving 9 bases between the germline ends. The CDR3 DNA reads TGCAGCGTTGTTGAAGGGGATGGCTACACCTTC. It is translated as CSVVEGDGYTF.

The gene calls are TRBV2 and TRBJ1-1, with D hard to call. The CDR3 extends over 14 amino acids. Between the trimmed V and J ends, which lost 2 bases and 2 bases, there was a span of 9 bases. Germline CDR1 and CDR2: SNHLY and FYNNEI. This CDR3 reads CASSEFLLNTEAFF. The DNA of the CDR3 is TGTGCCAGCAGTGAATTTTTACTTAACACTGAAGCTTTCTTT.

The count of this clonotype is one. This chain links TRBV5-4 with TRBJ2-3; 7 positions match TRBD1. Germline loops: CDR1 SGHNT, CDR2 YYREEE (reference sequence). V lost 1 base to trimming and J lost 1 base; unmatched junction nucleotides: 12. This CDR3 is 18 amino acids long. The CDR3 protein is CASSLPPRDRGGTDTQYF. The CDR3 coding sequence is TGTGCCAGCAGCTTGCCCCCACGGGACAGAGGAGGCACAGATACGCAGTATTTT. The variable domain in full, completed from reference TRBV5-4 and TRBJ2-3, reads ETGVTQSPTHLIKTRGQQVTLRCSSQSGHNTVSWYQQALGQGPQFIFQYYREEENGRGNFPPRFSGLQFPNYSSELNVNALELDDSALYLCASSLPPRDRGGTDTQYFGPGTRLTVL.

At least ten counts were recorded for this clonotype. V and J are TRBV28 and TRBJ2-2; 9 nucleotides align to TRBD2. Germline V CDR1 and CDR2: MDHEN, SYDVKM. The CDR3 has 19 amino acids. With 4 bases clipped from V and 1 base from J, the junction kept 13 bases outside the gene matches. The CDR3 DNA sequence: TGTGCCAGCAGTTCCGCTAGCGGGAAGGCTCCGTGGAACACCGGGGAGCTGTTTTTT. Translation gives CASSSASGKAPWNTGELFF.

This chain links TRBV18 with TRBJ1-3; no clear D gene. This CDR3 has 15 amino acids. Trimming removed 1 base from V and 3 bases from J, with 10 bases in between. The V gene's germline CDR1 is KGHSH and CDR2 LQKENI. The CDR3 reads CASSPQGGVGNTIYF. CDR3 DNA: TGTGCCAGCTCACCACAAGGCGGGGTTGGAAACACCATATATTTT.

The rearrangement links TRBV6-4 to TRBJ1-1; TRBD1 is a possible D gene (5 bases). Between the trimmed V and J ends, which lost 2 bases and 4 bases, there was a span of 14 bases. This CDR3 contains 15 residues. CDR1 MRHNA and CDR2 SNTAGT come from the germline V gene. Here the CDR3 DNA reads TGTGCCAGCAGTGACCCGGGACTGAGGGTCACTGAAGCTTTCTTT. Translated: CASSDPGLRVTEAFF.

The chain recombines TRBV10-3 with TRBJ2-5; no clear D. Germline V lookup: CDR1 ENHRY, CDR2 SYGVKD. This CDR3 is built from 15 residues. The V end lost 6 bases, the J end lost 5 bases, and 19 bases lay between the germline ends. The CDR3 nucleotides read TGTGCCATCAGCCCTGGTCTTGGTACTTCGGAGACCCAGTACTTC. Translation gives CAISPGLGTSETQYF.

The chain is built from TRBV10-2 and TRBJ1-5; D might be TRBD1 (6 bases). The ends were cut back, 5 bases at V and 5 bases at J, with 10 bases in the middle. CDR1 and CDR2 from the germline V gene are WSHSY and SAAADI. The CDR3 totals 13 residues. The CDR3, as DNA: TGCGCCAGCAGTCAACAGGGTCATCAGCCCCAGCATTTT. This gives the protein CASSQQGHQPQHF.

As to this clonotype: A much larger clone differs by one base, so this may be a read error. The chain combines TRBV20-1 with TRBJ2-7; D might be TRBD2 (6 bases). The germline gives CDR1 DFQATT, CDR2 SNEGSKA (reference sequence). This CDR3 has 14 residues. The CDR3 nucleotides are TGCAGTGCTAGTTGGCGTAGCGGCTCCTACGGGCAGTACTTC. As protein: CSASWRSGSYGQYF.

V gene TRBV7-9 combines with J gene TRBJ2-7; the D is unclear. Deletions cut 0 bases from V and 0 bases from J, with 9 bases between. Germline V CDR1 and CDR2: SEHNR, FQNEAQ (reference sequence). The CDR3 covers 15 residues. Here the CDR3 reads CASSLANTPSYEQYF. CDR3 nucleotides: TGTGCCAGCAGCTTAGCGAACACCCCCTCCTACGAGCAGTACTTC. Variable domain in full (rest from reference TRBV7-9 and TRBJ2-7): DTGVSQNPRHKITKRGQNVTFRCDPISEHNRLYWYRQTLGQGPEFLTYFQNEAQLEKSRLLSDRFSAERPKGSFSTLEIQRTEQGDSAMYLCASSLANTPSYEQYFGPGTRLTVT.

This clonotype was observed at least ten times. The chain couples TRBV7-9 to TRBJ1-5; tentatively, D is TRBD1 (6 bases). There are 17 residues in the CDR3. Germline V gene sequence: CDR1 SEHNR, CDR2 FQNEAQ (reference sequence). The V and J ends lost 8 bases and 7 bases respectively, with 27 bases between them. The CDR3 region has the DNA TGTGCCAGCGCCTCGGCCCCACAGGGCGTATTGGGACAGCCCCAGCATTTT. Encoded protein: CASASAPQGVLGQPQHF.